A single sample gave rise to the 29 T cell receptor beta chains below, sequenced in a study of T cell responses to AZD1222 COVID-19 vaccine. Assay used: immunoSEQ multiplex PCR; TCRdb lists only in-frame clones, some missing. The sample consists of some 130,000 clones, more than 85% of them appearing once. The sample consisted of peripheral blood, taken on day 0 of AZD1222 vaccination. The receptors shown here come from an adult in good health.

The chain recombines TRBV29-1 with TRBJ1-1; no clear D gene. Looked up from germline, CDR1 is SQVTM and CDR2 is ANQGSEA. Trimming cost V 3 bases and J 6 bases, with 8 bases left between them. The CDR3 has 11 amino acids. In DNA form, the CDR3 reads TGCAGCGTTGACATCCTCGCTGAAGCTTTCTTT. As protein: CSVDILAEAFF.

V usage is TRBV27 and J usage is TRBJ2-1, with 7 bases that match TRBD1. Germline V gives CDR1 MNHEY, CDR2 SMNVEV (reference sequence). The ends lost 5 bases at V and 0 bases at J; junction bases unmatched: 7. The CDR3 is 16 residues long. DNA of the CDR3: TGTGCCAGCAGTGGATCACAGGGGAGCTCCTACAATGAGCAGTTCTTC. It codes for CASSGSQGSSYNEQFF.

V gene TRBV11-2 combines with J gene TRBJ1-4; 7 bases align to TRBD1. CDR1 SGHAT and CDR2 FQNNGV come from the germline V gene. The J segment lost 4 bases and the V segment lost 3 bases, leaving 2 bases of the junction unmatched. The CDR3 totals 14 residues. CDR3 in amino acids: CASSFRDSNEKLFF. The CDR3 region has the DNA TGTGCCAGCAGCTTTAGGGACAGTAATGAAAAACTGTTTTTT.

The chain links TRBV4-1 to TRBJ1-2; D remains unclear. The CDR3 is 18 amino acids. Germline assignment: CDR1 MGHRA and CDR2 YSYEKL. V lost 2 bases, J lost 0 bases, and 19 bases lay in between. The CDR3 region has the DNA TGCGCCAGCAGCCAACCGGTATCCCGGTTTTACTCTAACTATGGCTACACCTTC. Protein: CASSQPVSRFYSNYGYTF.

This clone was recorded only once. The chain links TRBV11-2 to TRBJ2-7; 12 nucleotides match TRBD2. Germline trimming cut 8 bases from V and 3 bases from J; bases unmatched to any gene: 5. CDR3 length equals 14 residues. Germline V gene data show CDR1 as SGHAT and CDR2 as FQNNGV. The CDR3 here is CASRLAGEFYEQYF. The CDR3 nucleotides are TGTGCCAGCCGACTAGCGGGAGAATTCTACGAGCAGTACTTC.

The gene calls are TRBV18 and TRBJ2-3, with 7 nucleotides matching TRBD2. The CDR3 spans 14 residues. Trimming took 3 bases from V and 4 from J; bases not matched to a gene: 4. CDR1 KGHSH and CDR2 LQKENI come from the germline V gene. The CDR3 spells CASSPGLEADTQYF. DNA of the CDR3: TGTGCCAGCTCACCCGGACTAGAGGCAGATACGCAGTATTTT.

The CDR3: CASSSRTLAGVGEQYF. Written as DNA, the CDR3 is TGTGCCAGCAGCTCGCGCACCCTAGCGGGAGTAGGTGAGCAGTACTTC. V and J are TRBV7-2 and TRBJ2-7; 10 bases map to TRBD2. CDR1 SGHTA and CDR2 FQGNSA come from the germline V gene. This CDR3 region has 16 residues. Unmatched junction bases numbered 13, after V lost 4 bases and J lost 7 bases.

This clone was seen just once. The CDR3 loop is CASTDSRGWTEAFF. The CDR3 nucleotides read TGTGCCAGCACCGATAGTAGGGGGTGGACTGAAGCTTTCTTT. The V and J genes are TRBV6-6 and TRBJ1-1; a possible D gene is TRBD1 (6 bases). The CDR3 totals 14 residues. The germline gives CDR1 MNHNY, CDR2 SVGAGI (reference sequence). V was shortened by 7 bases and J by 5 bases, with 17 bases between the two germline ends.

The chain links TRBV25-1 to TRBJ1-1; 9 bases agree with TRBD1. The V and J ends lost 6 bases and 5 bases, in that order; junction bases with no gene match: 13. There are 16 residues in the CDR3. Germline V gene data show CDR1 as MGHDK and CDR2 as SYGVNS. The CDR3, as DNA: TGTGCCAGCAGCGGGGTGGGACAGGGTTTAAAGACTGAAGCTTTCTTT. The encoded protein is CASSGVGQGLKTEAFF.

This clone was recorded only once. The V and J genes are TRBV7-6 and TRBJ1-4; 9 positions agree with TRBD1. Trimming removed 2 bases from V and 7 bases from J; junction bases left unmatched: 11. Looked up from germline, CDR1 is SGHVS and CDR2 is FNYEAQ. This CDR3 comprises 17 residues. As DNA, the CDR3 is TGTGCCAGCAGCTTACGGCGACAGGGGGAGGGTGGTGAAAAACTGTTTTTT. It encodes CASSLRRQGEGGEKLFF.

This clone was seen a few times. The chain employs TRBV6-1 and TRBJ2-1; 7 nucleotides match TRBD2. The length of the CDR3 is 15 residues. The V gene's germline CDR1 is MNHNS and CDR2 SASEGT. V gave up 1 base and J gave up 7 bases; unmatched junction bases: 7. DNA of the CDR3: TGTGCCAGCAGTGAAGGGACTAGTGGTGGGAATGAGCAGTTCTTC. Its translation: CASSEGTSGGNEQFF.

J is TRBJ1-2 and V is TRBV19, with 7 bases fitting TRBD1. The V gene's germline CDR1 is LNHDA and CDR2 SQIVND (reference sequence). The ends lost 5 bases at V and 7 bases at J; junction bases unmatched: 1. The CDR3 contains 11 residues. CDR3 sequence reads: CASSDRAGYTF. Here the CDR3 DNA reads TGTGCCAGTAGTGACAGGGCTGGCTACACCTTC.

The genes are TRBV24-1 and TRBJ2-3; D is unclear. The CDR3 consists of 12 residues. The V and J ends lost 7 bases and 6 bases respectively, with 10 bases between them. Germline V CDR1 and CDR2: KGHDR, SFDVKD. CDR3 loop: CATSITGDTQYF. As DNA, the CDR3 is TGTGCCACCAGCATCACCGGGGATACGCAGTATTTT.

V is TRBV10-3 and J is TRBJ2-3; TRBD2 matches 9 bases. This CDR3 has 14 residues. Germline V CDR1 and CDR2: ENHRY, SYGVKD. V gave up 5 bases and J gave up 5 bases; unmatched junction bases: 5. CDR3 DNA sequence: TGTGCCATCAGTCCTAGCGGGATTGGAGATACGCAGTATTTT. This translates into CAISPSGIGDTQYF.

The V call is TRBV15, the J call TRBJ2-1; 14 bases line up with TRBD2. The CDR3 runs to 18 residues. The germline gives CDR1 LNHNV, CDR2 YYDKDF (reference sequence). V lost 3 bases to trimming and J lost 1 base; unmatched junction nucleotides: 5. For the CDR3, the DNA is TGTGCCACCAGCAGCGGGACTAGCGGGAGTTGGTCCTACAATGAGCAGTTCTTC. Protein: CATSSGTSGSWSYNEQFF.

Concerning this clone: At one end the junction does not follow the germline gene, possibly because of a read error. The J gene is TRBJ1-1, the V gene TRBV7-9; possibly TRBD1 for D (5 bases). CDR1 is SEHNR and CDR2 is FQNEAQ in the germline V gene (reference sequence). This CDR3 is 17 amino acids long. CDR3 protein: CAGSRVSGTDGAGEAFF. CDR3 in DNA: TGTGCCGGCAGCCGTGTGAGCGGGACGGATGGAGCTGGTGAAGCTTTCTTT.

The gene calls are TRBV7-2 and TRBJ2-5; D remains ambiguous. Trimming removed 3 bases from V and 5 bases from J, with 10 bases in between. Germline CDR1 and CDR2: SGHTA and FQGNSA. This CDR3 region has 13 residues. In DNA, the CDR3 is TGTGCCAGCAGCTTCCGAGGATGGGAGACCCAGTACTTC. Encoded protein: CASSFRGWETQYF.

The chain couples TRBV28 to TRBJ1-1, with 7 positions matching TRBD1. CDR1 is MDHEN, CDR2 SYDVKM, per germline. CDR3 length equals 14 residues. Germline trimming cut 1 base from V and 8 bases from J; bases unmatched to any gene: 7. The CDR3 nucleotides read TGTGCCAGCAGTTTATTACAGGGGAATCTAGAAGCTTTCTTT. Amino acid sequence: CASSLLQGNLEAFF.

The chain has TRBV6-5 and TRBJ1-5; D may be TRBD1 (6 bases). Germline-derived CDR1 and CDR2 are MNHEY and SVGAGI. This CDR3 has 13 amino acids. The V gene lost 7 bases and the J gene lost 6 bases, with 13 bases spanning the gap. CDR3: CASTRGVSQPQHF. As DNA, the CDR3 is TGTGCCAGCACCAGGGGAGTCAGTCAGCCCCAGCATTTT.

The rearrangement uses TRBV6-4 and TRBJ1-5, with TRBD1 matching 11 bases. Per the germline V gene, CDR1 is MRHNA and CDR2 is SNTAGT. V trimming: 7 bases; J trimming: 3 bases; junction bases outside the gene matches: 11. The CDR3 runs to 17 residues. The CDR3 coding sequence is TGTGCCAGCACCCCCGGACAGGGGGCAATGTTCAATCAGCCCCAGCATTTT. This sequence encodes CASTPGQGAMFNQPQHF.

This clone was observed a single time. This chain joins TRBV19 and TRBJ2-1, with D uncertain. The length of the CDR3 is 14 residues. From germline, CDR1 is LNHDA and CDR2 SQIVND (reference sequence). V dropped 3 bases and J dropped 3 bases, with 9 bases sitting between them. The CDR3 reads CASSIDLDYNEQFF. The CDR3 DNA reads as TGTGCCAGTAGTATCGACCTAGACTACAATGAGCAGTTCTTC. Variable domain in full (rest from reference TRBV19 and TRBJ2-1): DGGITQSPKYLFRKEGQNVTLSCEQNLNHDAMYWYRQDPGQGLRLIYYSQIVNDFQKGDIAEGYSVSREKKESFPLTVTSAQKNPTAFYLCASSIDLDYNEQFFGPGTRLTVL.

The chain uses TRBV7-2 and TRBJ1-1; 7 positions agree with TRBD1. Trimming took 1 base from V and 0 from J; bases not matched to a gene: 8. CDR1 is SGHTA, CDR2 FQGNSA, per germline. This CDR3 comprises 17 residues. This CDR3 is CASSLVQGKWVNTEAFF. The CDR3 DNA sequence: TGTGCCAGCAGCTTAGTACAGGGGAAGTGGGTGAACACTGAAGCTTTCTTT.

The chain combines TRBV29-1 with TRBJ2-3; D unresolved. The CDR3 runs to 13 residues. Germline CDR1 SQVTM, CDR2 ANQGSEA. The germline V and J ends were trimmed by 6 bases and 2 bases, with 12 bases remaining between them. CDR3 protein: CSVPGRNTDTQYF. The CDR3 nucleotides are TGCAGCGTCCCCGGCCGGAACACAGATACGCAGTATTTT.

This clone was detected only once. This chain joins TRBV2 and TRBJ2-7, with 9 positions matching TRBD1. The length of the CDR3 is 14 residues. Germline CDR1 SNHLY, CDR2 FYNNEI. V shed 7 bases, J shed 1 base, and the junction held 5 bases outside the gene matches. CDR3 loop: CASTRTGVSYEQYF. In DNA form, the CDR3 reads TGTGCCAGCACCAGGACAGGGGTATCCTACGAGCAGTACTTC.

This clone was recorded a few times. CDR3 sequence reads: CASSLGLDIGELFF. CDR3 DNA sequence: TGCGCCAGCAGCTTGGGACTAGATATCGGGGAGCTGTTTTTT. The rearrangement joins TRBV5-1 to TRBJ2-2; D might be TRBD2 (6 bases). Germline V gene lookup returns CDR1 SGHRS and CDR2 YFSETQ. The CDR3 is 14 residues long. V was cut by 0 bases and J by 7 bases, with 10 bases left in between. Full variable domain (remainder filled in from reference TRBV5-1 and TRBJ2-2): KAGVTQTPRYLIKTRGQQVTLSCSPISGHRSVSWYQQTPGQGLQFLFEYFSETQRNKGNFPGRFSGRQFSNSRSEMNVSTLELGDSALYLCASSLGLDIGELFFGEGSRLTVL.

CDR3 nucleotide sequence: TGTGCCACCAGCAGGGGGGGAGAGAACACTGAAGCTTTCTTT. The encoded protein is CATSRGGENTEAFF. This chain links TRBV15 with TRBJ1-1; TRBD1 is a possible D gene (5 bases). Germline V gene sequence: CDR1 LNHNV, CDR2 YYDKDF (reference sequence). The V and J ends lost 3 bases and 1 base respectively, with 9 bases between them. This CDR3 comprises 14 residues.

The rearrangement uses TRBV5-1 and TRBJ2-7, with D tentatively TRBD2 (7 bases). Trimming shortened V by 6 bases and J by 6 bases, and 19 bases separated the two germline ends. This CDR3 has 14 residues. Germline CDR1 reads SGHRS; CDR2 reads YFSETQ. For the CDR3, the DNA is TGCGCCAGCAACAGGGAGGGTTTGAGAGGCGAGCAGTACTTC. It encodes CASNREGLRGEQYF.

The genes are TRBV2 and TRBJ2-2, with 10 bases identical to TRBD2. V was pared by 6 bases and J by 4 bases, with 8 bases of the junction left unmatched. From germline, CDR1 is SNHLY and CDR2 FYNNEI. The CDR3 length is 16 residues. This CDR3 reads CASRKAGGPGTGELFF. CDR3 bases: TGTGCCAGCAGAAAAGCGGGAGGGCCCGGCACCGGGGAGCTGTTTTTT.

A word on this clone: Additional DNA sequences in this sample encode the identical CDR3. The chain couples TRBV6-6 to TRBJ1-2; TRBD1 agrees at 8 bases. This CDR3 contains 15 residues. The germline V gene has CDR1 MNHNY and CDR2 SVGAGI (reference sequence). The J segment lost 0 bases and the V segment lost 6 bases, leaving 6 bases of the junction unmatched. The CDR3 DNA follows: TGTGCCAGCAGCCCTCGGACAGGGTCTAACTATGGCTACACCTTC. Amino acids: CASSPRTGSNYGYTF.